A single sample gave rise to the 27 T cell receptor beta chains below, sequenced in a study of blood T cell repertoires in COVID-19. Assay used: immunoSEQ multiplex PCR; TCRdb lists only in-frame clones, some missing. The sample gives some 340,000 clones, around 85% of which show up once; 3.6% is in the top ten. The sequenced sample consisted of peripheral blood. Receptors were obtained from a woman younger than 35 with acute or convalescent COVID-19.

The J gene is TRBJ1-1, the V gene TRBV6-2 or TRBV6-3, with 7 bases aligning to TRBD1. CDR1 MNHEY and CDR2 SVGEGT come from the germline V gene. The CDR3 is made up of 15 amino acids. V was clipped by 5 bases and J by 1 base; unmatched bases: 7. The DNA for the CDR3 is TGTGCCAGCAGTCCACGACAGGGCGCGAACACTGAAGCTTTCTTT. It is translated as CASSPRQGANTEAFF.

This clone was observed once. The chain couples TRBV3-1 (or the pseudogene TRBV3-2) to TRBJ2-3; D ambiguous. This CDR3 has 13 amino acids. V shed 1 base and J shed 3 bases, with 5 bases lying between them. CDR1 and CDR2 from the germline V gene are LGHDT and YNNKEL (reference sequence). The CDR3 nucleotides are TGTGCCAGCAGCCAAGCCTTGACAGATACGCAGTATTTT. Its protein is CASSQALTDTQYF.

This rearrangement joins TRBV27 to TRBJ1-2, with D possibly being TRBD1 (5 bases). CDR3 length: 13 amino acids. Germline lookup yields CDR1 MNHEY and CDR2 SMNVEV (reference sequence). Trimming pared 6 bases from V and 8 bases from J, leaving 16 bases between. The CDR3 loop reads CASSRGTKYGYTF. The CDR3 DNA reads TGTGCCAGCAGCCGAGGGACTAAGTACGGCTACACCTTC.

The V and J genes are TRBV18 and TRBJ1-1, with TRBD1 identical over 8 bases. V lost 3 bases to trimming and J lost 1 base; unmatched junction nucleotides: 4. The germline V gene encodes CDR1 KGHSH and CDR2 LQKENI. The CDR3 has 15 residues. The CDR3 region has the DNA TGTGCCAGCTCACCTCTGCAGGGGGCGAACACTGAAGCTTTCTTT. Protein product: CASSPLQGANTEAFF.

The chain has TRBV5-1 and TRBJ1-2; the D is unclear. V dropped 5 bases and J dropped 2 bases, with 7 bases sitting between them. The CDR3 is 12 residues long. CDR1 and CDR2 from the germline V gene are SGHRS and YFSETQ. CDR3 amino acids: CASRGPNYGYTF. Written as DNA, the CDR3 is TGCGCCAGCAGGGGCCCGAACTATGGCTACACCTTC.

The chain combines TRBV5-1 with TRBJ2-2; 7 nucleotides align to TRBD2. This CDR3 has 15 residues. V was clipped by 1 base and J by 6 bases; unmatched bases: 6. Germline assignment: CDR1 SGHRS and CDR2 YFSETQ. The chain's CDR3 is CASSLLAVRPGELFF. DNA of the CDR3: TGCGCCAGCAGCTTGCTAGCGGTCCGCCCCGGGGAGCTGTTTTTT. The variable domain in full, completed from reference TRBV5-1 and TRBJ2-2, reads KAGVTQTPRYLIKTRGQQVTLSCSPISGHRSVSWYQQTPGQGLQFLFEYFSETQRNKGNFPGRFSGRQFSNSRSEMNVSTLELGDSALYLCASSLLAVRPGELFFGEGSRLTVL.

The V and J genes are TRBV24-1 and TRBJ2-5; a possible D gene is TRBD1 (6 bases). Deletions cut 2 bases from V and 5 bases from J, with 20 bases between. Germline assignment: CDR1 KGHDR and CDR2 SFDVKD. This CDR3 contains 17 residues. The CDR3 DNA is TGTGCCACCAGTGATTCACTAGGGACAAGGGTGGTGGAGACCCAGTACTTC. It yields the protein CATSDSLGTRVVETQYF.

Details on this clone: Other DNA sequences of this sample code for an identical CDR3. In DNA form, the CDR3 reads TGTGCCAGCATTCGGGACTTGAACACTGAAGCTTTCTTT. It encodes CASIRDLNTEAFF. The rearrangement uses TRBV2 and TRBJ1-1; perhaps TRBD1 as D (5 bases). Deletions cut 7 bases from V and 0 bases from J, with 9 bases between. The CDR3 has 13 residues. CDR1 and CDR2 from the germline V gene are SNHLY and FYNNEI.

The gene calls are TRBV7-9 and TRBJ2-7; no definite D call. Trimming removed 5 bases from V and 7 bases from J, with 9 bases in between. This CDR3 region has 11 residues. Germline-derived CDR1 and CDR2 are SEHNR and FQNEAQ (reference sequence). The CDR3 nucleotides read TGTGCCAGCAGCCCCTCTTTGGAGCAGTACTTC. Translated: CASSPSLEQYF.

The CDR3 protein is CAWSRENTEAFF. The CDR3 nucleotides read TGTGCCTGGAGTCGGGAGAACACTGAAGCTTTCTTT. The V call is TRBV30, the J call TRBJ1-1, with D unresolved. CDR1 is GTSNPN, CDR2 SVGIG, per germline (reference sequence). Trimming took 2 bases from V and 1 from J, leaving 5 bases between them. The CDR3 is 12 amino acids. The full variable domain, with the rest looked up from reference TRBV30 and TRBJ1-1, is SQTIHQWPATLVQPVGSPLSLECTVEGTSNPNLYWYRQAAGRGLQLLFYSVGIGQISSEVPQNLSASRPQDRQFILSSKKLLLSDSGFYLCAWSRENTEAFFGQGTRLTVV.

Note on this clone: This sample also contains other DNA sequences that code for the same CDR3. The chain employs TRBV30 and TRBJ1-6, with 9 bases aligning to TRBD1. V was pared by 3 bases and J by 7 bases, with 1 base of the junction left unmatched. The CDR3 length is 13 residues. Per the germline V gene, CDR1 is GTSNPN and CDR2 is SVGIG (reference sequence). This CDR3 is CAWSTGGNSPLHF. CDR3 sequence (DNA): TGTGCCTGGAGCACAGGGGGCAATTCACCCCTCCACTTT.

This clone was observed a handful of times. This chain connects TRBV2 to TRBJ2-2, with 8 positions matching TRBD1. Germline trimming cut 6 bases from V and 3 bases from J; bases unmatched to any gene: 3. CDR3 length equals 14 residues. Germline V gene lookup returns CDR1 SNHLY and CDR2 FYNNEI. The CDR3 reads CASSGQGYTGELFF. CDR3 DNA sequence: TGTGCCAGCAGCGGACAGGGTTACACCGGGGAGCTGTTTTTT. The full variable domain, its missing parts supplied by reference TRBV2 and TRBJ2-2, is EPEVTQTPSHQVTQMGQEVILRCVPISNHLYFYWYRQILGQKVEFLVSFYNNEISEKSEIFDDQFSVERPDGSNFTLKIRSTKLEDSAMYFCASSGQGYTGELFFGEGSRLTVL.

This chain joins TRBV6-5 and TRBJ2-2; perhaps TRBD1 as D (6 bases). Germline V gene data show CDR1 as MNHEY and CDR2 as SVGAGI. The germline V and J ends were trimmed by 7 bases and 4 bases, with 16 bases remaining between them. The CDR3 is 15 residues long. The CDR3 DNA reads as TGTGCCAGCAAGGGCCGGGACACGTTCACCGGGGAGCTGTTTTTT. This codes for CASKGRDTFTGELFF.

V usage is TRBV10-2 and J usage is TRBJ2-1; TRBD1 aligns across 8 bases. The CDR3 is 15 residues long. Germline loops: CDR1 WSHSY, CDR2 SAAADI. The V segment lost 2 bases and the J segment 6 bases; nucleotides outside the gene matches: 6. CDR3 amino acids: CASSEASTGGNEQFF. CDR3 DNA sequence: TGCGCCAGCAGTGAGGCCTCAACAGGGGGCAATGAGCAGTTCTTC.

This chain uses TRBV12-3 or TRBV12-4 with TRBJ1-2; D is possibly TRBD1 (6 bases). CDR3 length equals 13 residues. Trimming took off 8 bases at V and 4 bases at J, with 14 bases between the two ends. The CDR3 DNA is TGTGCCAGCGCTTACAGGGCCATCTATGGCTACACCTTC. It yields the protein CASAYRAIYGYTF.

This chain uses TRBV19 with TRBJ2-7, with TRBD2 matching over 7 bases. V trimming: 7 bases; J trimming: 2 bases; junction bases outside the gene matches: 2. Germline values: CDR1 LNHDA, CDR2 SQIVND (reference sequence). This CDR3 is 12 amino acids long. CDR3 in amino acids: CASIGTTYEQYF. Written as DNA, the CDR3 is TGTGCCAGTATAGGGACTACCTACGAGCAGTACTTC. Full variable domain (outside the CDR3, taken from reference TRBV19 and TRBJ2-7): DGGITQSPKYLFRKEGQNVTLSCEQNLNHDAMYWYRQDPGQGLRLIYYSQIVNDFQKGDIAEGYSVSREKKESFPLTVTSAQKNPTAFYLCASIGTTYEQYFGPGTRLTVT.

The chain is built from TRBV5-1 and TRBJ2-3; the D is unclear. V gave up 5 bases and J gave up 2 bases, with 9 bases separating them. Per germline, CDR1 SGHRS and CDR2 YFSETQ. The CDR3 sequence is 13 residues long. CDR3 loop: CASSTENTDTQYF. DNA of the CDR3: TGCGCCAGCAGTACAGAAAACACAGATACGCAGTATTTT.

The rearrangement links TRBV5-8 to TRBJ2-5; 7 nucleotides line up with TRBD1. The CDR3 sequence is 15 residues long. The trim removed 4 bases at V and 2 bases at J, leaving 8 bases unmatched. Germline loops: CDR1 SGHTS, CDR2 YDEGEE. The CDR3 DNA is TGTGCCAGCAGCCCCACCCCGGGACAGCAAGAGACCCAGTACTTC. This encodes CASSPTPGQQETQYF.

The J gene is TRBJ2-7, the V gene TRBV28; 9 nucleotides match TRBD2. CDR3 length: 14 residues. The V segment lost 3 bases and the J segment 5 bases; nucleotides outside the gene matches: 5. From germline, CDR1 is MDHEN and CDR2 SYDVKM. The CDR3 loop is CASSFGLATHEQYF. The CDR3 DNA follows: TGTGCCAGCAGTTTCGGACTAGCGACACACGAGCAGTACTTC.

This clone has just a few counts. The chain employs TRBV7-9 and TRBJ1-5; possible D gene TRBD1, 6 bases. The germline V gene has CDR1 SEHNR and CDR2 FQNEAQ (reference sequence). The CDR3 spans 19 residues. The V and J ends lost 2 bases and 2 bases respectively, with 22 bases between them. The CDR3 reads CASSLIRGGEPSGNQPQHF. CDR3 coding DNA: TGTGCCAGCAGCTTAATCAGGGGTGGGGAACCTTCTGGCAATCAGCCCCAGCATTTT.

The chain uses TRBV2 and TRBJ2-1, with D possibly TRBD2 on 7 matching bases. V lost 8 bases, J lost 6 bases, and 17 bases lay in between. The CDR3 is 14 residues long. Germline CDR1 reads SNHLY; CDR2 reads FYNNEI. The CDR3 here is CASGGTSAFNEQFF. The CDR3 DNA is TGTGCCAGCGGGGGCACTAGCGCATTCAATGAGCAGTTCTTC.

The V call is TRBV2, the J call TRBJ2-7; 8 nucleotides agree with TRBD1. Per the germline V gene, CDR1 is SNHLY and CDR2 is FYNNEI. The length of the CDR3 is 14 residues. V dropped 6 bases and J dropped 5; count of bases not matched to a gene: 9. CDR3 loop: CASRDRGIWHEQYF. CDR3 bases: TGTGCCAGCAGAGACAGGGGAATCTGGCACGAGCAGTACTTC.

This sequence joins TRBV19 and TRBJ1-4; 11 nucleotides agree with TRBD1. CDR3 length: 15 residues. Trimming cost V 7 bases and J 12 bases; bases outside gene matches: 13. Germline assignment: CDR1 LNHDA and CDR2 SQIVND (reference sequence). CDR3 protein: CASTAGQGGNAELFF. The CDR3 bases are TGTGCCAGTACCGCGGGACAGGGGGGAAATGCGGAACTGTTTTTT.

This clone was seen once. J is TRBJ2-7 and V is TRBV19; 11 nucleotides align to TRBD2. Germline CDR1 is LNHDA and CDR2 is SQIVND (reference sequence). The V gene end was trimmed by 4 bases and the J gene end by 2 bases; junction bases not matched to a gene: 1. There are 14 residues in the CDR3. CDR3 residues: CASSTSGGTYEQYF. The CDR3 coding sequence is TGTGCCAGTAGTACTAGCGGGGGGACCTACGAGCAGTACTTC. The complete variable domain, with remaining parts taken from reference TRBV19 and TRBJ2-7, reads DGGITQSPKYLFRKEGQNVTLSCEQNLNHDAMYWYRQDPGQGLRLIYYSQIVNDFQKGDIAEGYSVSREKKESFPLTVTSAQKNPTAFYLCASSTSGGTYEQYFGPGTRLTVT.

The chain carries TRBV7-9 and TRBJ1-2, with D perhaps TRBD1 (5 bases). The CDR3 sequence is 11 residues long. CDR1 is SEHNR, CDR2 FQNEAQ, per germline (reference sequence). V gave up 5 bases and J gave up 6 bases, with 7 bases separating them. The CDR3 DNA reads TGTGCCAGCAGCCAGGGTGATGGCTACACCTTC. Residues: CASSQGDGYTF.

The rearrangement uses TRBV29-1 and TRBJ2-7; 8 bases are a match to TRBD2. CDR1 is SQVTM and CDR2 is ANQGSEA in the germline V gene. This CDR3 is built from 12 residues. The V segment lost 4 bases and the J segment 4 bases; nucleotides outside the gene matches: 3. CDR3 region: CSVVGGGYEQYF. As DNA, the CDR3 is TGCAGCGTTGTCGGGGGGGGGTACGAGCAGTACTTC.

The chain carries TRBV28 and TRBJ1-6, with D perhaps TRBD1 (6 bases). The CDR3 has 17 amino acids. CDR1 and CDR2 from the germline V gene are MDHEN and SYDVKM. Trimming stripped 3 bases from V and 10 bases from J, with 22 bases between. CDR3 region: CASSLESGVRAGSPLHF. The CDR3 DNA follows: TGTGCCAGCAGTTTGGAGTCAGGGGTCCGGGCTGGGTCACCCCTCCACTTT.